This T cell receptor (beta chain) was profiled in a study of beta chain features in type 1 diabetes. The isolated RNA, all of it, was reverse transcribed, so expressed TCRB transcripts were what got sequenced. The data were produced by immunoSEQ multiplex PCR, yet TCRdb's version contains in-frame clones alone and is incomplete. The sample consists of tens of thousands of clones, roughly three fifths of them appearing once. Overall study findings and caveats: Any role of HLA type in TCRB rearrangement remained unresolved here.

Details on this clone: Its cognate antigen is unknown. Other DNA sequences within the sample encode an identical CDR3.

Germline trimming cut 6 bases from V and 4 bases from J; bases unmatched to any gene: 20. The CDR3 is 19 amino acids. Germline lookup yields CDR1 SNHLY and CDR2 FYNNEI. The TCR was taken from a woman aged 18-30 years in good health. The chain employs TRBV2 and TRBJ2-5; 10 bases are shared with TRBD2. Sequences were obtained from Tregs from blood. For the CDR3, the DNA is TGTGCCAGCAGCGAAATAGTGAGCGGGGGGGCCGCCAGTGGAGAGACCCAGTACTTC. This codes for CASSEIVSGGAASGETQYF.